This TCR beta chain was observed in a study of blood T cells in healthy people across ages. Points from the study as a whole: Possibly confounding the expanded clonotype changes was the fact that donor CMV status was unknown. Higher diversity, along with more naive CD4+ cells, distinguished long-lived donors from aged donors.

This clonotype was picked up a small number of times. Its target is not known. A second PCR, run for roughly 7 to 12 cycles, used a sample-barcoded 5' primer plus a J-beta primer mix. Every single cDNA molecule received a tag from a template-switch adaptor with 12 random nucleotides. From the 5' RACE reads, TCRdb called clonotypes with MiXCR, one entry per CDR3 protein. The profile shows 1.5 million to 2 million distinct CDR3 sequences, approximately 32% of them singletons. V gave up 5 bases and J gave up 1 base, with 12 bases separating them. In germline, CDR1 is LNHNV, CDR2 YYDKDF (reference sequence). The CDR3 loop spans 15 amino acids.

The source material was blood. The chain is built from TRBV15 and TRBJ2-1; possible D gene TRBD2, 6 bases. This sequence was found in a woman in her thirties in good health. The CDR3 loop reads CATSGGLGSYNEQFF. The CDR3 nucleotides are TGTGCCACCAGCGGGGGACTGGGGTCCTACAATGAGCAGTTCTTC.